The 7 T cell receptor beta chains given below trace back to one sample, sequenced in a study of blood T cell repertoires in COVID-19. The assay was immunoSEQ multiplex PCR, and TCRdb's table has in-frame clones only and misses some. The profile shows about 78,000 clones, 90% of them singletons. The sample comprised peripheral blood. The receptors stem from a woman aged 45 to 65 in a cohort sampled during active COVID-19.

The chain links TRBV5-1 to TRBJ2-1; 7 bases are shared with TRBD2. Germline CDR1 and CDR2: SGHRS and YFSETQ. The CDR3 has 15 amino acids. V gave up 2 bases and J gave up 6 bases; unmatched junction bases: 8. The CDR3 coding sequence is TGCGCCAGCAGCTTAAGAACCTCGGGGGGCAATGAGCAGTTCTTC. This translates into CASSLRTSGGNEQFF.

The chain recombines TRBV19 with TRBJ2-1, with 11 bases fitting TRBD2. CDR3 length: 14 amino acids. Germline values: CDR1 LNHDA, CDR2 SQIVND (reference sequence). Trimming removed 1 base from V and 7 bases from J; junction bases left unmatched: 0. The CDR3 protein is CASSIGLAGNEQFF. The CDR3 bases are TGTGCCAGTAGTATAGGACTAGCGGGAAATGAGCAGTTCTTC.

V gene TRBV28 combines with J gene TRBJ2-6; possible D gene TRBD1, 6 bases. V was pared by 6 bases and J by 1 base, with 13 bases between. The CDR3 length is 16 residues. Looked up from germline, CDR1 is MDHEN and CDR2 is SYDVKM. CDR3 in amino acids: CASRTYRESGANVLTF. The CDR3 nucleotides read TGTGCCAGCAGAACCTACAGGGAATCTGGGGCCAACGTCCTGACTTTC.

V and J are TRBV5-4 and TRBJ1-2, with 9 bases aligning to TRBD1. The V and J ends lost 1 base and 0 bases, in that order; junction bases with no gene match: 7. The CDR3 has 17 amino acids. Germline loops: CDR1 SGHNT, CDR2 YYREEE (reference sequence). As DNA, the CDR3 is TGTGCCAGCAGCTTGAGGGACAGGGCCTCTTCTAACTATGGCTACACCTTC. It codes for CASSLRDRASSNYGYTF.

The chain carries TRBV5-1 and TRBJ2-7, with 10 bases lining up with TRBD1. The CDR3 length is 16 residues. Germline lookup yields CDR1 SGHRS and CDR2 YFSETQ. J lost 2 bases, V lost 4 bases, and 9 bases had no gene match. DNA for the CDR3: TGCGCCAGCAGCCCTCCTGGGACAGGGGATACCTACGAGCAGTACTTC. This encodes CASSPPGTGDTYEQYF.

This chain connects TRBV18 to TRBJ2-5; no firm D call. CDR3 length: 15 residues. Germline CDR1 and CDR2: KGHSH and LQKENI. Trimming removed 2 bases at V and 5 bases at J, with 15 bases between. The chain's CDR3 is CASSPEASIRETQYF. Written as DNA, the CDR3 is TGTGCCAGCTCACCAGAGGCTAGTATTCGGGAGACCCAGTACTTC.

Details on this clone: Within the sample, other DNA sequences also encode this same CDR3. The chain recombines TRBV30 with TRBJ1-2; TRBD1 agrees at 8 bases. The CDR3 contains 14 residues. V shed 2 bases and J 1 base; nucleotides not matched to a gene: 3. CDR1 and CDR2 (germline): GTSNPN, SVGIG (reference sequence). The CDR3 DNA follows: TGTGCCTGGAGTCTCGGACAGGGTAACTATGGCTACACCTTC. This encodes CAWSLGQGNYGYTF.